This entry lists 20 T cell receptor beta chains sequenced from one sample in a study of CD8 T cells in ankylosing spondylitis. From the 5' RACE reads, TCRdb called clonotypes with MiXCR, one entry per CDR3 protein. The sample has over 100,000 distinct CDR3 sequences, approximately 6.8% seen once. The sample taken for sequencing was blood, either unsorted or a sorted T cell fraction (not recorded which). These receptors all come from a male donor with ankylosing spondylitis or in good health (not recorded which).

This clonotype came up many times. This sequence joins TRBV10-3 and TRBJ2-4, with D maybe TRBD2 (7 bases). In germline, CDR1 is ENHRY, CDR2 SYGVKD. The CDR3 has 15 residues. Trimming cost V 3 bases and J 3 bases, with 12 bases left between them. The CDR3 here is CAISDQGGGKNIQYF. The CDR3 DNA follows: TGTGCCATCAGTGACCAGGGAGGGGGCAAAAACATTCAGTACTTC.

This clonotype occurred many times. This sequence joins TRBV5-1 and TRBJ2-5, with D possibly being TRBD1 (5 bases). Germline CDR1 and CDR2: SGHRS and YFSETQ. Trimming left V 0 bases short and J 0 bases short, with 12 bases between. CDR3 length: 16 residues. The DNA of the CDR3 is TGCGCCAGCAGCTTGGCTACAGGACCGTACCAAGAGACCCAGTACTTC. It encodes CASSLATGPYQETQYF.

This clonotype was seen ten or more times. J is TRBJ2-1 and V is TRBV7-7; no definite D call. The CDR3 is 14 residues long. The germline V gene has CDR1 SSHAT and CDR2 FNYEAQ (reference sequence). Trimming shortened V by 1 base and J by 8 bases, and 12 bases separated the two germline ends. CDR3 in DNA: TGTGCCAGCAGCTTAGTACCCCGGGCGGATGAGCAGTTCTTC. As protein: CASSLVPRADEQFF.

This clonotype showed up many times. The chain uses TRBV7-9 and TRBJ2-3; maybe TRBD2 (5 bases). Germline CDR1 and CDR2: SEHNR and FQNEAQ (reference sequence). There are 13 residues in the CDR3. Between the trimmed V and J ends, which lost 7 bases and 3 bases, there was a span of 11 bases. The CDR3 DNA is TGTGCCAGCATCCCGGGATTAACAGATACGCAGTATTTT. It specifies CASIPGLTDTQYF.

There are many counts of this clonotype. The chain recombines TRBV7-8 with TRBJ2-2, with TRBD2 matching 7 bases. The CDR3 extends over 16 amino acids. The germline V gene has CDR1 SGHVS and CDR2 FQNEAQ. V dropped 5 bases and J dropped 1; count of bases not matched to a gene: 7. The CDR3 loop reads CASSTKAGLNTGELFF. The CDR3 DNA reads as TGTGCCAGCAGCACCAAAGCGGGACTGAACACCGGGGAGCTGTTTTTT.

This clonotype was observed many times. CDR3 bases: TGCGCCAGCAGCTTGGGCGACACAGATACGCAGTATTTT. The encoded protein is CASSLGDTDTQYF. V and J are TRBV5-1 and TRBJ2-3; D gene uncertain. The CDR3 spans 13 residues. Germline V gene lookup returns CDR1 SGHRS and CDR2 YFSETQ. V was trimmed by 0 bases and J by 2 bases, leaving 4 bases between them.

This clonotype was seen at least ten times. CDR3 in amino acids: CSARDLGHRSTDTQYF. The DNA of the CDR3 is TGCAGTGCTAGAGACTTGGGACACCGAAGCACAGATACGCAGTATTTT. The chain employs TRBV20-1 and TRBJ2-3, with D maybe TRBD1 (6 bases). Trimming took off 0 bases at V and 0 bases at J, with 13 bases between the two ends. This CDR3 region has 16 residues. Per germline, CDR1 DFQATT and CDR2 SNEGSKA (reference sequence).

The sample holds many counts of this clonotype. The V and J genes are TRBV5-1 and TRBJ2-7; maybe TRBD2 (5 bases). Germline V CDR1 and CDR2: SGHRS, YFSETQ. This CDR3 has 14 amino acids. Trimming pared 0 bases from V and 5 bases from J, leaving 12 bases between. The CDR3 sequence: CASSLAGTRDEQYF. CDR3 coding DNA: TGCGCCAGCAGCTTGGCCGGAACGCGGGACGAGCAGTACTTC.

This clonotype was recorded many times. The rearrangement links TRBV7-9 to TRBJ2-1, with 7 bases identical to TRBD2. The CDR3 totals 14 residues. Per germline, CDR1 SEHNR and CDR2 FQNEAQ (reference sequence). With V trimmed by 5 bases and J by 8 bases, 9 bases remained unmatched. This CDR3 reads CASSRAGEIDEQFF. The CDR3 nucleotides read TGTGCCAGCAGCAGGGCGGGGGAAATCGATGAGCAGTTCTTC.

In its sample, this clonotype was seen many times. V and J are TRBV5-1 and TRBJ1-4, with D maybe TRBD1 (6 bases). Trimming left V 0 bases short and J 7 bases short, with 13 bases between. Germline CDR1 is SGHRS and CDR2 is YFSETQ. The CDR3 length is 15 residues. The CDR3 spells CASSLEGGAGEKLFF. Here the CDR3 DNA reads TGCGCCAGCAGCTTGGAAGGGGGGGCTGGTGAAAAACTGTTTTTT.

This clonotype was observed at least ten times. The chain carries TRBV5-1 and TRBJ1-2, with TRBD1 matching over 8 bases. The junction had 3 bases not matched to a gene; V was cut back by 3 bases and J by 2 bases. Per germline, CDR1 SGHRS and CDR2 YFSETQ. This CDR3 contains 14 residues. CDR3: CASSWTGNNYGYTF. CDR3 DNA sequence: TGCGCCAGCAGCTGGACAGGGAACAACTATGGCTACACCTTC.

The table lists this clonotype with many counts. V gene TRBV10-1 combines with J gene TRBJ1-5; weak D call: TRBD1 (6 bases). The CDR3 has 13 residues. Germline CDR1 WNHNN, CDR2 SYGVQD (reference sequence). Trimming removed 4 bases from V and 5 bases from J, with 9 bases in between. The DNA for the CDR3 is TGCGCCAGCAGTGTTAACAGGGATCAGCCCCAGCATTTT. Encoded protein: CASSVNRDQPQHF.

At least ten counts were recorded for this clonotype. V is TRBV12-3 or TRBV12-4 and J is TRBJ2-2; maybe TRBD1 (6 bases). CDR3 length equals 15 residues. Trimming cost V 2 bases and J 4 bases, with 11 bases left between them. The CDR3, as DNA: TGTGCCAGCAGTTTACCATCGGACAGCACCGGGGAGCTGTTTTTT. As protein: CASSLPSDSTGELFF.

This clonotype was detected ten times or more. The chain uses TRBV13 and TRBJ2-7; unclear D gene. Germline CDR1 is PRHDT and CDR2 is FYEKMQ (reference sequence). The germline V and J ends were trimmed by 1 base and 6 bases, with 4 bases remaining between them. The CDR3 consists of 11 residues. CDR3 DNA sequence: TGTGCCAGCAGCTTAGAGCGCGAGCAGTACTTC. Protein: CASSLEREQYF.

Many counts were recorded for this clonotype. The chain couples TRBV7-9 to TRBJ2-1; D remains unclear. Per germline, CDR1 SEHNR and CDR2 FQNEAQ (reference sequence). Deletions cut 1 base from V and 10 bases from J, with 8 bases between. This CDR3 contains 12 residues. The CDR3 here is CASSLVLVEQFF. Written as DNA, the CDR3 is TGTGCCAGCAGCTTAGTTCTCGTCGAGCAGTTCTTC.

This clonotype has at least ten counts. V is TRBV5-4 and J is TRBJ2-3; 7 bases fit TRBD1. The V gene end was trimmed by 5 bases and the J gene end by 4 bases; junction bases not matched to a gene: 7. This CDR3 is built from 14 residues. The germline gives CDR1 SGHNT, CDR2 YYREEE (reference sequence). CDR3 sequence reads: CASSRGLGADTQYF. CDR3 nucleotide sequence: TGTGCCAGCAGTAGGGGGCTAGGCGCAGATACGCAGTATTTT.

This clonotype came up many times. The rearrangement links TRBV5-1 to TRBJ1-2, with D hard to call. V dropped 0 bases and J dropped 7 bases, with 13 bases sitting between them. The CDR3 is made up of 14 amino acids. The germline CDR1 and CDR2 sequences are SGHRS and YFSETQ. CDR3 in amino acids: CASSLAPGNGGYTF. The CDR3 DNA is TGCGCCAGCAGCTTGGCCCCGGGGAACGGTGGCTACACCTTC.

This clonotype was observed at least ten times. This chain joins TRBV5-5 and TRBJ2-5, with a tentative D call TRBD1 (5 bases). The CDR3 length is 13 residues. Germline V CDR1 and CDR2: SGHKS, YYEKEE (reference sequence). Deletions cut 1 base from V and 2 bases from J, with 6 bases between. The CDR3 protein is CASSLHRQETQYF. CDR3 DNA sequence: TGTGCCAGCAGCTTGCACAGGCAAGAGACCCAGTACTTC.

V gene TRBV19 combines with J gene TRBJ2-6; no clear D gene. V lost 4 bases to trimming and J lost 0 bases, with 7 bases between them. The germline CDR1 and CDR2 sequences are LNHDA and SQIVND (reference sequence). This CDR3 comprises 15 residues. CDR3 DNA sequence: TGTGCCAGTAGTAGGGCGGACTCTGGGGCCAACGTCCTGACTTTC. Translating it yields CASSRADSGANVLTF. Looking up the rest from reference TRBV19 and TRBJ2-6 gives the full variable domain: DGGITQSPKYLFRKEGQNVTLSCEQNLNHDAMYWYRQDPGQGLRLIYYSQIVNDFQKGDIAEGYSVSREKKESFPLTVTSAQKNPTAFYLCASSRADSGANVLTFGAGSRLTVL.

This clonotype was seen many times. The chain employs TRBV5-1 and TRBJ2-6; unclear D gene. V was cut by 4 bases and J by 0 bases, with 5 bases left in between. This CDR3 comprises 14 residues. Germline CDR1 and CDR2: SGHRS and YFSETQ. The CDR3 DNA follows: TGCGCCAGCAGCGGTACCTCTGGGGCCAACGTCCTGACTTTC. Translated: CASSGTSGANVLTF.